The 21 T cell receptor beta chains presented below share a single source sample, sequenced in a study of blood T cell repertoires in COVID-19. Clones were sequenced by immunoSEQ multiplex PCR, and TCRdb holds only the in-frame ones, with some missing. The repertoire holds 45,000 to 55,000 clones, with approximately 84% as singletons. Material for sequencing was peripheral blood. Receptor source: a man aged 45-65 years with active COVID-19.

V usage is TRBV20-1 and J usage is TRBJ2-7, with D possibly TRBD1 on 5 matching bases. CDR3 length: 11 amino acids. Germline V gene sequence: CDR1 DFQATT, CDR2 SNEGSKA (reference sequence). V gave up 6 bases and J gave up 3 bases, with 9 bases separating them. CDR3 in amino acids: CSAQTVYEQYF. The CDR3 coding sequence is TGCAGTGCACAGACAGTCTACGAGCAGTACTTC.

The V gene is TRBV28, the J gene TRBJ2-5; TRBD2 matches 8 bases. Germline values: CDR1 MDHEN, CDR2 SYDVKM. This CDR3 is built from 15 residues. V lost 2 bases to trimming and J lost 10 bases; unmatched junction nucleotides: 12. The chain's CDR3 is CASSLVGGGQNGQYF. CDR3 DNA sequence: TGTGCCAGCAGTTTAGTCGGGGGGGGGCAAAATGGCCAGTACTTC.

This clone occurred once. The rearrangement links TRBV16 to TRBJ1-2, with D tentatively TRBD1 (6 bases). This CDR3 has 16 residues. The V end lost 2 bases, the J end lost 5 bases, and 18 bases lay between the germline ends. CDR1 and CDR2 (germline): KGHSY, FQNENV. CDR3 sequence: CASSQHGGGGPYGYTF. The CDR3 DNA follows: TGTGCCAGCAGCCAACATGGAGGGGGGGGACCTTATGGCTACACCTTC.

The rearrangement links TRBV9 to TRBJ2-5; 10 bases line up with TRBD2. The V gene end was trimmed by 0 bases and the J gene end by 1 base; junction bases not matched to a gene: 3. The CDR3 runs 16 residues. Germline CDR1 is SGDLS and CDR2 is YYNGEE. The CDR3 sequence: CASSVGLAGVQETQYF. CDR3 nucleotide sequence: TGTGCCAGCAGCGTAGGGCTAGCGGGGGTCCAAGAGACCCAGTACTTC.

The CDR3 sequence is CASERDRLEQYF. The CDR3 nucleotides are TGTGCCAGCGAACGGGACAGGCTCGAGCAGTACTTC. The chain uses TRBV2 and TRBJ2-7, with 8 positions matching TRBD1. CDR1 and CDR2 from the germline V gene are SNHLY and FYNNEI. Trimming cost V 8 bases and J 6 bases; bases outside gene matches: 6. The CDR3 runs to 12 residues.

This chain uses TRBV10-1 with TRBJ1-5; 8 nucleotides line up with TRBD1. The trim removed 10 bases at V and 7 bases at J, leaving 6 bases unmatched. CDR3 length equals 12 residues. Germline-derived CDR1 and CDR2 are WNHNN and SYGVQD (reference sequence). This chain's CDR3 is CANPGGGQPQHF. The CDR3 coding sequence is TGCGCCAACCCAGGGGGCGGCCAGCCCCAGCATTTT.

This chain joins TRBV13 and TRBJ2-7; perhaps TRBD2 as D (6 bases). Trimming pared 6 bases from V and 2 bases from J, leaving 8 bases between. The CDR3 consists of 12 residues. Germline loops: CDR1 PRHDT, CDR2 FYEKMQ (reference sequence). This CDR3 reads CASSWGAYEQYF. DNA of the CDR3: TGTGCCAGCAGTTGGGGGGCCTACGAGCAGTACTTC.

The CDR3 loop is CASSPLTQGANQPQHF. CDR3 DNA sequence: TGTGCCAGCAGCCCGCTTACTCAGGGGGCCAATCAGCCCCAGCATTTT. The chain couples TRBV28 to TRBJ1-5, with 8 bases aligning to TRBD1. The CDR3 extends over 16 amino acids. With V trimmed by 6 bases and J by 3 bases, 10 bases remained unmatched. CDR1 and CDR2 (germline): MDHEN, SYDVKM.

This sequence joins TRBV7-6 and TRBJ2-1, with unresolved D. Germline assignment: CDR1 SGHVS and CDR2 FNYEAQ. Between the trimmed V and J ends, which lost 6 bases and 6 bases, there was a span of 9 bases. This CDR3 has 12 amino acids. The CDR3 coding sequence is TGTGCCAGCAGTATCATGAGCAATGAGCAGTTCTTC. Translation: CASSIMSNEQFF. Drawing the rest from reference TRBV7-6 and TRBJ2-1, the complete variable domain is GAGVSQSPRYKVTKRGQDVALRCDPISGHVSLYWYRQALGQGPEFLTYFNYEAQQDKSGLPNDRFSAERPEGSISTLTIQRTEQRDSAMYRCASSIMSNEQFFGPGTRLTVL.

This clone is termed medium-sized (0.01 to 0.1%). This chain uses TRBV6-2 or TRBV6-3 with TRBJ2-1; D is perhaps TRBD2 (6 bases). The CDR3 runs 14 residues. Germline CDR1 is MNHEY and CDR2 is SVGEGT. The V and J ends lost 4 bases and 8 bases respectively, with 15 bases between them. The CDR3 sequence: CASSSGGGTYEQFF. The CDR3 nucleotides are TGTGCCAGCAGTTCTGGGGGAGGAACTTATGAGCAGTTCTTC.

The chain employs TRBV6-5 and TRBJ2-3, with a tentative D call TRBD1 (5 bases). The CDR3 has 16 amino acids. Germline V CDR1 and CDR2: MNHEY, SVGAGI. V was pared by 0 bases and J by 7 bases, with 17 bases between. The CDR3, as DNA: TGTGCCAGCAGTTACTCGACGCAGGGCACCTCGAATACGCAGTATTTT. Translating gives CASSYSTQGTSNTQYF.

V usage is TRBV7-9 and J usage is TRBJ2-5, with TRBD2 as a possible D gene (7 bases). Trimming stripped 5 bases from V and 4 bases from J, with 14 bases between. CDR3 size: 14 residues. Germline assignment: CDR1 SEHNR and CDR2 FQNEAQ (reference sequence). The chain's CDR3 is CASSGNRGAETQYF. CDR3 in DNA: TGTGCCAGCAGCGGGAACCGGGGGGCAGAGACCCAGTACTTC.

The chain links TRBV28 to TRBJ1-2; TRBD1 matches 7 bases. The CDR3 length is 16 residues. CDR1 MDHEN and CDR2 SYDVKM come from the germline V gene. V shed 7 bases and J 4 bases; nucleotides not matched to a gene: 15. The CDR3 DNA follows: TGTGCCAGCACCTTAAGTTCTACAGGGGTTGGCTATGGCTACACCTTC. This sequence encodes CASTLSSTGVGYGYTF.

The V and J genes are TRBV6-2 or TRBV6-3 and TRBJ2-7; TRBD2 matches at 9 bases. Germline V gene lookup returns CDR1 MNHEY and CDR2 SVGEGT. The CDR3 covers 15 residues. The V and J ends lost 5 bases and 1 base, in that order; junction bases with no gene match: 6. The CDR3 sequence is CASSRGGLASYEQYF. The CDR3, as DNA: TGTGCCAGCAGTCGAGGGGGACTAGCTTCCTACGAGCAGTACTTC.

For the CDR3, the DNA is TGTGCCATCAGTGAGTGGGCAGGAACGGACACTGAAGCTTTCTTT. Protein product: CAISEWAGTDTEAFF. The chain combines TRBV10-3 with TRBJ1-1; D is unresolved. This CDR3 has 15 amino acids. Germline-derived CDR1 and CDR2 are ENHRY and SYGVKD. Deletions cut 1 base from V and 3 bases from J, with 12 bases between.

In this sample, this clone turned up a few times. The chain employs TRBV5-1 and TRBJ1-3; TRBD1 aligns across 10 bases. The V and J ends lost 0 bases and 2 bases, in that order; junction bases with no gene match: 2. Germline V gives CDR1 SGHRS, CDR2 YFSETQ. The CDR3 runs to 16 residues. CDR3 residues: CASSLGTGGTGNTIYF. The DNA for the CDR3 is TGCGCCAGCAGCTTGGGGACAGGGGGTACTGGAAACACCATATATTTT.

This clone was recorded once. The rearrangement joins TRBV7-2 to TRBJ1-2, with a tentative D call TRBD1 (5 bases). V lost 9 bases to trimming and J lost 5 bases, with 13 bases between them. Germline-derived CDR1 and CDR2 are SGHTA and FQGNSA. This CDR3 region has 12 residues. The CDR3 here is CARGMGGYGYTF. In nucleotides, the CDR3 is TGTGCCAGAGGCATGGGGGGATATGGCTACACCTTC.

The rearrangement uses TRBV6-5 and TRBJ1-2; unclear D gene. Trimming took 6 bases from V and 0 from J, leaving 14 bases between them. The V gene's germline CDR1 is MNHEY and CDR2 SVGAGI. The CDR3 sequence is 15 residues long. DNA of the CDR3: TGTGCCAGCAGCGACTCCCGGCGCCCTAACTATGGCTACACCTTC. This gives the protein CASSDSRRPNYGYTF.

The V call is TRBV12-3 or TRBV12-4, the J call TRBJ1-5; no reliable D call. The CDR3 sequence is 13 residues long. V lost 5 bases, J lost 2 bases, and 7 bases lay in between. For the CDR3, the DNA is TGTGCCAGCAGTGCCCGGGGCAATCAGCCCCAGCATTTT. Amino acids: CASSARGNQPQHF.

The chain recombines TRBV5-8 with TRBJ2-5, with 11 bases that match TRBD2. Unmatched junction bases numbered 6, after V lost 6 bases and J lost 2 bases. Germline CDR1 and CDR2: SGHTS and YDEGEE. CDR3 size: 15 residues. The CDR3 DNA follows: TGTGCCAGCACGTGGGGACTAGCGGCTCAAGAGACCCAGTACTTC. It translates to CASTWGLAAQETQYF.

The chain carries TRBV5-4 and TRBJ1-2; possible D gene TRBD1, 6 bases. Germline lookup yields CDR1 SGHNT and CDR2 YYREEE (reference sequence). This CDR3 comprises 15 residues. Trimming removed 4 bases at V and 4 bases at J, with 17 bases between. The CDR3: CASSPYIQGGYGYTF. CDR3 nucleotide sequence: TGTGCCAGCAGCCCATACATACAGGGTGGCTATGGCTACACCTTC.